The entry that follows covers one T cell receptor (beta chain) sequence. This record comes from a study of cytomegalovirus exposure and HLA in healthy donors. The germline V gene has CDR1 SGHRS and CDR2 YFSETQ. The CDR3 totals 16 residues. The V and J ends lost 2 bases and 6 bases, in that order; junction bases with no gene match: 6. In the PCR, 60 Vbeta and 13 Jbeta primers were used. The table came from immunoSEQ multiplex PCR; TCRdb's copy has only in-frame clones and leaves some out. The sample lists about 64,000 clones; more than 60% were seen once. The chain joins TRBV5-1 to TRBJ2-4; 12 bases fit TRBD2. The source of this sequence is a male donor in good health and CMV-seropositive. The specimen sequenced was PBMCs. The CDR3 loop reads CASSFLTSGGLNIQYF. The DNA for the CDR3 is TGCGCCAGCAGCTTCCTGACTAGCGGGGGCCTAAACATTCAGTACTTC.